One and the same sample provided the 30 T cell receptor beta chains below, sequenced in a study of blood T cells in healthy people across ages. For the second PCR, which ran for about 7 to 11 cycles, a sample-barcoded 5' primer and a J-beta primer mix were used. TCRdb re-called the 5' RACE reads with MiXCR, one entry per CDR3 protein. Of 1.5 million to 2 million distinct CDR3 sequences in the sample, under 30% were seen once. Source material: blood. These receptors were taken from a woman aged 25 to 39 in good health.

The chain joins TRBV12-5 to TRBJ1-5, with D possibly being TRBD1 (5 bases). CDR1 and CDR2 from the germline V gene are LGHNT and FRNRAP. The CDR3 extends over 15 amino acids. V gave up 5 bases and J gave up 6 bases, with 17 bases separating them. CDR3: CASGPRGGEVQPQHF. The DNA for the CDR3 is TGTGCTAGTGGTCCTCGGGGAGGGGAGGTTCAGCCCCAGCATTTT.

The genes are TRBV10-3 and TRBJ2-3, with D hard to call. In germline, CDR1 is ENHRY, CDR2 SYGVKD. This CDR3 has 12 amino acids. V lost 6 bases, J lost 2 bases, and 6 bases lay in between. CDR3 region: CAISNPTDTQYF. The CDR3 DNA follows: TGTGCCATCAGCAATCCCACAGATACGCAGTATTTT.

This clonotype was picked up many times. The CDR3: CASEGGSGQETQYF. CDR3 in DNA: TGTGCCAGTGAGGGTGGTAGCGGCCAAGAGACCCAGTACTTC. The chain carries TRBV6-1 and TRBJ2-5, with D perhaps matching TRBD2 (6 bases). Trimming stripped 9 bases from V and 1 base from J, with 15 bases between. Germline CDR1 is MNHNS and CDR2 is SASEGT. The CDR3 runs 14 residues.

V usage is TRBV12-3 or TRBV12-4 and J usage is TRBJ2-3; TRBD2 matches at 10 bases. The length of the CDR3 is 17 residues. The trim removed 3 bases at V and 4 bases at J, leaving 10 bases unmatched. As DNA, the CDR3 is TGTGCCAGCAGTTTGGGACTCAGCGGGGGGGTCGCAGATACGCAGTATTTT. This encodes CASSLGLSGGVADTQYF.

This chain links TRBV27 with TRBJ1-2; no clear D gene. The CDR3 runs to 14 residues. The V and J ends lost 2 bases and 6 bases respectively, with 13 bases between them. CDR1 and CDR2 from the germline V gene are MNHEY and SMNVEV (reference sequence). The CDR3 DNA reads as TGTGCCAGCAGTTTAGACTATAAGGGCCATGGCTACACCTTC. It is translated as CASSLDYKGHGYTF.

The chain couples TRBV6-6 to TRBJ1-3, with D possibly TRBD1 on 5 matching bases. The CDR3 length is 15 residues. V lost 7 bases to trimming and J lost 1 base, with 14 bases between them. From germline, CDR1 is MNHNY and CDR2 SVGAGI (reference sequence). The CDR3, as DNA: TGTGCCAGCACCTCCTTGCAGGGTTCTGGAAACACCATATATTTT. Its protein is CASTSLQGSGNTIYF.

The chain joins TRBV7-9 to TRBJ2-1; TRBD2 is a possible D gene (5 bases). V was cut by 5 bases and J by 2 bases, with 16 bases left in between. Germline values: CDR1 SEHNR, CDR2 FQNEAQ (reference sequence). The CDR3 runs to 16 residues. The CDR3 DNA reads as TGTGCCAGCAGCAGAAGCGGAGAAAGGCCCTACAATGAGCAGTTCTTC. Translated, it gives CASSRSGERPYNEQFF.

This clonotype was seen a few times. The rearrangement links TRBV20-1 to TRBJ2-7; no firm D call. Looked up from germline, CDR1 is DFQATT and CDR2 is SNEGSKA (reference sequence). The CDR3 totals 13 residues. Trimming took 3 bases from V and 5 from J, leaving 14 bases between them. The CDR3 here is CSASPPPYHEQYF. The CDR3 DNA sequence: TGCAGTGCTAGTCCCCCCCCGTACCACGAGCAGTACTTC.

This clonotype was detected a few times. The J gene is TRBJ2-3, the V gene TRBV7-2, with 8 bases lining up with TRBD2. Germline values: CDR1 SGHTA, CDR2 FQGNSA. CDR3 length: 17 amino acids. V trimming: 1 base; J trimming: 1 base; junction bases outside the gene matches: 7. The CDR3 here is CASSLGASGSGTDTQYF. Written as DNA, the CDR3 is TGTGCCAGCAGCTTAGGTGCTAGCGGGTCCGGCACAGATACGCAGTATTTT.

This sequence joins TRBV12-5 and TRBJ1-1, with 10 bases matching TRBD1. V was clipped by 7 bases and J by 5 bases; unmatched bases: 7. Germline CDR1 reads LGHNT; CDR2 reads FRNRAP. The CDR3 length is 14 residues. The CDR3, as DNA: TGTGCTAGTGTTGCGACAGGGGGCTTGACTGAAGCTTTCTTT. This translates into CASVATGGLTEAFF.

This clonotype appeared a few times. The chain recombines TRBV12-3 or TRBV12-4 with TRBJ2-7; TRBD2 might be the D (5 bases). The CDR3 is 13 amino acids. With 6 bases removed from V and 9 bases from J, the gap between germline ends came to 18 bases. In DNA, the CDR3 is TGTGCCAGCAGCGCCTCGAGGGATGGCGGGCAGTACTTC. Protein product: CASSASRDGGQYF.

Only a few counts were recorded for this clonotype. This sequence joins TRBV9 and TRBJ2-3; the D gene is possibly TRBD1 (6 bases). The CDR3 contains 16 residues. Trimming left V 0 bases short and J 2 bases short, with 13 bases between. Germline V CDR1 and CDR2: SGDLS, YYNGEE. CDR3 in amino acids: CASSVGDRSFTDTQYF. The CDR3 DNA sequence: TGTGCCAGCAGCGTAGGCGACAGGAGTTTCACAGATACGCAGTATTTT.

V and J are TRBV7-2 and TRBJ1-5, with D unclear. This CDR3 region has 15 residues. The germline CDR1 and CDR2 sequences are SGHTA and FQGNSA. V was shortened by 1 base and J by 5 bases, with 12 bases between the two germline ends. CDR3 region: CASSLEFGRHQPQHF. CDR3 nucleotides: TGTGCCAGCAGCTTAGAATTCGGCAGACATCAGCCCCAGCATTTT.

The gene calls are TRBV5-5 and TRBJ2-1; 10 bases agree with TRBD2. The germline V gene has CDR1 SGHKS and CDR2 YYEKEE (reference sequence). V shed 9 bases, J shed 3 bases, and the junction held 9 bases outside the gene matches. This CDR3 region has 15 residues. This CDR3 is CATTWTSGHYNEQFF. CDR3 DNA: TGTGCCACGACGTGGACTAGCGGCCACTACAATGAGCAGTTCTTC.

This clonotype was observed a handful of times. The chain carries TRBV7-8 and TRBJ2-1, with D possibly TRBD2 on 5 matching bases. The CDR3 totals 13 residues. V gave up 9 bases and J gave up 6 bases, with 15 bases separating them. Germline CDR1 reads SGHVS; CDR2 reads FQNEAQ. The CDR3 nucleotides read TGTGCCAGTTCGCGGAGGCACGGCAATGAGCAGTTCTTC. Translating it yields CASSRRHGNEQFF.

This clonotype was detected only a few times. This chain joins TRBV2 and TRBJ2-1; maybe TRBD1 (5 bases). The CDR3 consists of 12 residues. CDR1 and CDR2 from the germline V gene are SNHLY and FYNNEI. CDR3 protein: CATTRGYNEQFF. CDR3 DNA sequence: TGTGCAACCACAAGGGGCTACAATGAGCAGTTCTTC.

The chain recombines TRBV28 with TRBJ1-1; unclear D gene. Germline CDR1 and CDR2: MDHEN and SYDVKM. V was clipped by 5 bases and J by 12 bases, with 4 bases between them. CDR3 length: 8 amino acids. This chain's CDR3 is CASSTPFF. CDR3 nucleotides: TGTGCCAGCAGTACCCCTTTCTTT.

Only a few counts were recorded for this clonotype. This chain joins TRBV7-2 and TRBJ2-5; TRBD2 is a possible D gene (5 bases). Trimming stripped 1 base from V and 4 bases from J, with 19 bases between. Germline V gives CDR1 SGHTA, CDR2 FQGNSA. The CDR3 runs to 17 residues. The CDR3 reads CASSLVGRGARGETQYF. For the CDR3, the DNA is TGTGCCAGCAGCTTAGTAGGCCGGGGAGCAAGAGGAGAGACCCAGTACTTC.

This clonotype was detected only a few times. The rearrangement links TRBV9 to TRBJ2-7; 7 bases map to TRBD2. J gave up 2 bases and V 0 bases, and 5 bases lay outside the gene matches. The CDR3 consists of 15 residues. Germline assignment: CDR1 SGDLS and CDR2 YYNGEE. Here the CDR3 reads CASSVESGVTYEQYF. In nucleotides, the CDR3 is TGTGCCAGCAGCGTAGAAAGCGGGGTTACCTACGAGCAGTACTTC. Based on the CDR3 plus reference TRBV9 and TRBJ2-7, the full variable domain is DSGVTQTPKHLITATGQRVTLRCSPRSGDLSVYWYQQSLDQGLQFLIQYYNGEERAKGNILERFSAQQFPDLHSELNLSSLELGDSALYFCASSVESGVTYEQYFGPGTRLTVT.

This chain connects TRBV6-1 to TRBJ2-3, with TRBD2 as a possible D gene (6 bases). The V end lost 6 bases, the J end lost 8 bases, and 18 bases lay between the germline ends. The CDR3 totals 14 residues. The germline V gene encodes CDR1 MNHNS and CDR2 SASEGT. CDR3 coding DNA: TGTGCCAGCAGCGGTGCGGGGCTTATGGTTACGCAGTATTTT. Its translation: CASSGAGLMVTQYF.

In its sample, this clonotype was seen many times. The rearrangement joins TRBV29-1 to TRBJ2-5; D is possibly TRBD1 (5 bases). Per germline, CDR1 SQVTM and CDR2 ANQGSEA. Trimming cost V 6 bases and J 5 bases, with 19 bases left between them. This CDR3 contains 14 residues. The CDR3 sequence is CSVVNRGPRETQYF. CDR3 bases: TGCAGCGTGGTCAATAGGGGCCCCCGGGAGACCCAGTACTTC. Drawing the rest from reference TRBV29-1 and TRBJ2-5, the complete variable domain is SAVISQKPSRDICQRGTSLTIQCQVDSQVTMMFWYRQQPGQSLTLIATANQGSEATYESGFVIDKFPISRPNLTFSTLTVSNMSPEDSSIYLCSVVNRGPRETQYFGPGTRLLVL.

The V call is TRBV12-3 or TRBV12-4, the J call TRBJ2-3; no definite D call. CDR3 size: 15 residues. V was cut by 6 bases and J by 0 bases, with 13 bases left in between. The CDR3 is CASRVDVISTDTQYF. CDR3 DNA: TGTGCCAGCAGGGTGGACGTAATTAGCACAGATACGCAGTATTTT.

The chain employs TRBV30 and TRBJ2-7, with a weak D call TRBD2 (5 bases). The V gene lost 5 bases and the J gene lost 7 bases, with 18 bases spanning the gap. In germline, CDR1 is GTSNPN, CDR2 SVGIG (reference sequence). The CDR3 spans 13 residues. The CDR3 is CAWGFGVSREQYF. In DNA form, the CDR3 reads TGTGCCTGGGGCTTCGGGGTGTCCAGAGAGCAGTACTTC.

This clonotype was seen a few times. This chain connects TRBV25-1 to TRBJ2-7; D is possibly TRBD1 or TRBD2 (5 bases each). Germline V lookup: CDR1 MGHDK, CDR2 SYGVNS. The ends were cut back, 1 base at V and 2 bases at J, with 12 bases in the middle. The CDR3 contains 15 residues. This CDR3 is CASSESGTLTYEQYF. The CDR3 DNA reads TGTGCCAGCAGTGAATCTGGGACCTTAACCTACGAGCAGTACTTC.

This clonotype turned up a few times. J is TRBJ2-2 and V is TRBV4-1; D unclear. Trimming stripped 4 bases from V and 0 bases from J, with 12 bases between. The germline gives CDR1 MGHRA, CDR2 YSYEKL. The CDR3 totals 16 residues. CDR3 region: CASSPRGSSNTGELFF. CDR3 bases: TGCGCCAGCAGCCCCAGAGGCAGTTCGAACACCGGGGAGCTGTTTTTT.

This chain links TRBV12-3 or TRBV12-4 with TRBJ2-7; 9 bases fit TRBD2. Trimming at V came to 6 bases and at J to 4 bases, leaving 4 bases not matched to a gene. The CDR3 runs to 13 residues. The DNA for the CDR3 is TGTGCCAGCAGACGGCGGGGGGGGTACGAGCAGTACTTC. As protein: CASRRRGGYEQYF.

The J gene is TRBJ2-1, the V gene TRBV18; the D gene could be TRBD1 or TRBD2 (5 bases each). Germline-derived CDR1 and CDR2 are KGHSH and LQKENI. Trimming removed 6 bases from V and 1 base from J, with 13 bases in between. The CDR3 covers 15 residues. The CDR3 DNA sequence: TGTGCCAGCTCTTGGGAGAGGGGTTCCTACAATGAGCAGTTCTTC. This translates into CASSWERGSYNEQFF. Supplemented by reference TRBV18 and TRBJ2-1, the full variable domain reads NAGVMQNPRHLVRRRGQEARLRCSPMKGHSHVYWYRQLPEEGLKFMVYLQKENIIDESGMPKERFSAEFPKEGPSILRIQQVVRGDSAAYFCASSWERGSYNEQFFGPGTRLTVL.

This clonotype was found a few times. V and J are TRBV6-5 and TRBJ2-2; D remains unclear. Germline values: CDR1 MNHEY, CDR2 SVGAGI. V shed 7 bases and J shed 4 bases, with 16 bases lying between them. The CDR3 sequence is 15 residues long. CDR3: CASTMDGGITGELFF. The CDR3 nucleotides read TGTGCCAGCACCATGGACGGCGGCATCACCGGGGAGCTGTTTTTT.

This clonotype has at least ten counts. The V gene is TRBV7-9, the J gene TRBJ2-7; D unclear. The CDR3 length is 11 residues. V lost 6 bases to trimming and J lost 3 bases, with 6 bases between them. Germline values: CDR1 SEHNR, CDR2 FQNEAQ (reference sequence). In DNA, the CDR3 is TGTGCCAGCAGTATTAACTACGAGCAGTACTTC. Its translation: CASSINYEQYF.

The sample holds a few counts of this clonotype. The chain links TRBV20-1 to TRBJ2-7; TRBD2 agrees at 8 bases. CDR1 and CDR2 (germline): DFQATT, SNEGSKA (reference sequence). V lost 7 bases, J lost 2 bases, and 7 bases stayed unmatched. The CDR3 loop spans 13 amino acids. The CDR3 DNA reads as TGCAGTGGTACAGGCGGGGGGACCTACGAGCAGTACTTC. Translation: CSGTGGGTYEQYF.